This TCR beta chain was captured in a study of T cells in Graves' hyperthyroidism and ophthalmopathy. Germline V CDR1 and CDR2: MNHEY, SVGAGI. This CDR3 has 13 amino acids. The V end lost 8 bases, the J end lost 3 bases, and 8 bases lay between the germline ends. The study, taken as a whole, reports: The model anticipated ophthalmopathy a median about six months pre-onset.

Stability of Graves' hyperthyroidism was defined as absent ophthalmopathy progression within 18 months. PBMCs came from about 10 ml fresh peripheral blood. Amplified regions were TCR beta CDR3 sequences from RNA transcripts. Carried out on the TCR CDR3, a first-round RT-PCR used the HTBI primer set. TCRdb itself ran the multiplex PCR reads through MiXCR, one entry per CDR3 protein. This sample has 500,000 to 550,000 distinct CDR3 sequences, with roughly 20% found just once. There are many counts of this clonotype. Its antigen is undetermined. The J gene is TRBJ1-6, the V gene TRBV6-5, with no clear D. The receptor's source is a man in his late teens or twenties with Graves' hyperthyroidism. The sample was blood. CDR3 residues: CASRALYNSPLHF. In nucleotides, the CDR3 is TGTGCCAGCCGGGCCCTCTATAATTCACCCCTCCACTTT.